A single sample is the source of the 10 T cell receptor beta chains below, sequenced in a study of cytomegalovirus exposure and HLA in healthy donors (dated by TCRdb to the late 2010s). Libraries came from the immunoSEQ multiplex PCR assay. A mixture of 60 forward primers for TCR Vbeta segments and 13 reverse primers for TCR Jbeta segments was used in the multiplex PCR. TCRdb stores this immuneACCESS table with in-frame sequences only. Part of the clones is absent; in the studies checked, under half of the shortfall reflects unresolved V genes, and no reason is known for the rest. The sample yields roughly 110,000 clones; approximately 80% were counted once. The ten biggest clones cover around 3% of the sample. The sequencing sample was made of PBMCs. These receptors originate from a young woman in good health and CMV-seropositive.

This chain joins TRBV2 and TRBJ1-5, with D unclear. The CDR3 is 13 amino acids. Germline loops: CDR1 SNHLY, CDR2 FYNNEI. Trimming left V 10 bases short and J 7 bases short, with 17 bases between. CDR3 amino acids: CATQPGIRQPQHF. The DNA for the CDR3 is TGTGCCACCCAACCAGGTATTCGGCAGCCCCAGCATTTT. Using reference TRBV2 and TRBJ1-5 for the parts outside the CDR3, the full variable domain is EPEVTQTPSHQVTQMGQEVILRCVPISNHLYFYWYRQILGQKVEFLVSFYNNEISEKSEIFDDQFSVERPDGSNFTLKIRSTKLEDSAMYFCATQPGIRQPQHFGDGTRLSIL.

This chain joins TRBV5-4 and TRBJ2-7, with D unclear. V was trimmed by 0 bases and J by 0 bases, leaving 10 bases between them. Germline V CDR1 and CDR2: SGHNT, YYREEE (reference sequence). The CDR3 extends over 15 amino acids. CDR3 in DNA: TGTGCCAGCAGCTTGGACCTACAGAGCTCCTACGAGCAGTACTTC. As protein: CASSLDLQSSYEQYF.

The CDR3 nucleotides are TGTGCCAGCAGCGGACTGACTAGCGGGAGCGAGTACGAGCAGTACTTC. Its translation: CASSGLTSGSEYEQYF. This chain connects TRBV9 to TRBJ2-7, with TRBD2 matching over 12 bases. The CDR3 runs 16 residues. V was clipped by 3 bases and J by 4 bases; unmatched bases: 8. Germline CDR1 reads SGDLS; CDR2 reads YYNGEE.

The V call is TRBV7-9, the J call TRBJ1-5; no firm D call. The germline V and J ends were trimmed by 5 bases and 4 bases, with 15 bases remaining between them. This CDR3 contains 15 residues. Per the germline V gene, CDR1 is SEHNR and CDR2 is FQNEAQ (reference sequence). CDR3: CASSPSAGTNQPQHF. The DNA of the CDR3 is TGTGCCAGCAGCCCTTCTGCAGGCACAAATCAGCCCCAGCATTTT.

There are a few counts of this clone. V is TRBV10-3 and J is TRBJ2-3; the D gene is possibly TRBD1 (6 bases). CDR3 length equals 14 residues. V was trimmed by 6 bases and J by 6 bases, leaving 16 bases between them. CDR1 ENHRY and CDR2 SYGVKD come from the germline V gene. The DNA for the CDR3 is TGTGCCATCAGACCCGGGACATTGGGGGATACGCAGTATTTT. Translated, it gives CAIRPGTLGDTQYF.

The V call is TRBV30, the J call TRBJ1-2, with 7 bases lining up with TRBD1. The CDR3 extends over 14 amino acids. Germline loops: CDR1 GTSNPN, CDR2 SVGIG (reference sequence). The J segment lost 7 bases and the V segment lost 5 bases, leaving 13 bases of the junction unmatched. The CDR3 DNA reads as TGTGCCTGGCAACGGGAAGGGGGCATAGGTGGCTACACCTTC. Its protein product is CAWQREGGIGGYTF.

The chain uses TRBV11-2 and TRBJ1-1, with TRBD1 matching over 8 bases. This CDR3 is 14 amino acids long. CDR1 and CDR2 (germline): SGHAT, FQNNGV. With 5 bases clipped from V and 1 base from J, the junction kept 3 bases outside the gene matches. The CDR3 DNA reads as TGTGCCAGCAGCGTCGACAGGGGGAACACTGAAGCTTTCTTT. Its protein is CASSVDRGNTEAFF.

The chain combines TRBV2 with TRBJ2-1, with TRBD2 identical over 7 bases. This CDR3 comprises 15 residues. The V and J ends lost 7 bases and 5 bases, in that order; junction bases with no gene match: 11. CDR1 and CDR2 from the germline V gene are SNHLY and FYNNEI. This chain's CDR3 is CASKEGREFNNEQFF. The DNA of the CDR3 is TGTGCCAGCAAGGAAGGGCGGGAGTTTAACAATGAGCAGTTCTTC.

The chain is built from TRBV5-1 and TRBJ1-1; TRBD1 matches at 8 bases. V lost 0 bases to trimming and J lost 11 bases; unmatched junction nucleotides: 9. The CDR3 is 14 residues long. Per the germline V gene, CDR1 is SGHRS and CDR2 is YFSETQ. CDR3 nucleotide sequence: TGCGCCAGCAGCTTGGAGGGACAGGTGTTTGATGCTTTCTTT. Translated: CASSLEGQVFDAFF.

This chain links TRBV4-1 with TRBJ2-1; the match to TRBD2 covers 9 bases. In germline, CDR1 is MGHRA, CDR2 YSYEKL. This CDR3 has 16 amino acids. V gave up 1 base and J gave up 4 bases; unmatched junction bases: 5. The chain's CDR3 is CASSQGNLAGYNEQFF. Written as DNA, the CDR3 is TGCGCCAGCAGCCAAGGAAATCTAGCGGGATACAATGAGCAGTTCTTC.